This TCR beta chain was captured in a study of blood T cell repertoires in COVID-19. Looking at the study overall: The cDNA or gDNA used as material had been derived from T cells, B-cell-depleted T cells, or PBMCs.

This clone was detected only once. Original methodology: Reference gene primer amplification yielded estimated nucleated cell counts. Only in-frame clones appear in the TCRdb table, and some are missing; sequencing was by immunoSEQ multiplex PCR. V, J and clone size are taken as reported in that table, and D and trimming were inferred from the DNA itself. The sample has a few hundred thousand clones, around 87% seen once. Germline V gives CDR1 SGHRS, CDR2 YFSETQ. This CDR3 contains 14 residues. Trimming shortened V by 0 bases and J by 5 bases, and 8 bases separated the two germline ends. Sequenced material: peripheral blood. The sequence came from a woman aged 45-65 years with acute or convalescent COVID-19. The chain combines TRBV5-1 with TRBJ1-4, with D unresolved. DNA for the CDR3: TGCGCCAGCAGCTTGGCGTCGGAGAATGAAAAACTGTTTTTT. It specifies CASSLASENEKLFF.